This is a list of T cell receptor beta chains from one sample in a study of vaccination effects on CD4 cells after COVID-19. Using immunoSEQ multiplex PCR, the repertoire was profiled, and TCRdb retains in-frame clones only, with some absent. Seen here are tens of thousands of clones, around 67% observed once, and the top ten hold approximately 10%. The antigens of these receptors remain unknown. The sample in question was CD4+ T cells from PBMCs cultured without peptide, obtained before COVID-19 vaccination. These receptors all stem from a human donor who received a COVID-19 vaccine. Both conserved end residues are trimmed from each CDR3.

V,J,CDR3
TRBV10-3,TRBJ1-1,AITPGGLAEAF
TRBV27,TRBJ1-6,ASRRGGARNSPLH
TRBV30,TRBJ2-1,AWSVGVFTYNEQF
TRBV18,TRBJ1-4,ASSLGATNEKLF
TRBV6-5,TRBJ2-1,ASRGPLRAYNEQF
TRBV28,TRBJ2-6,ASSLDRGVGSGANVLT
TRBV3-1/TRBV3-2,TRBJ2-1,ASSHGDPEQF
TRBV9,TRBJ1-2,ASSDTGTANYGYT
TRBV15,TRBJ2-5,ATSSRGGMETQY
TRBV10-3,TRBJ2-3,AIGDRESTQY
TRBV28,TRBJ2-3,ASSSTLGRGGTDTQY
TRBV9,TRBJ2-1,ASSVLAGSYNEQF